This is a list of T cell receptor beta chains from one sample in a study of OX40 agonist ivuxolimab in advanced cancers. Produced via immunoSEQ multiplex PCR; TCRdb's table is partial and in-frame only. The repertoire holds some 83,000 clones, with about 86% as singletons. The material was CD4+ or CD8+ T cells sorted from blood, obtained in a trial of the OX40 agonist ivuxolimab. These receptors came from an adult with an advanced solid tumor such as melanoma, head and neck, liver or kidney cancer. Both conserved end residues are part of each CDR3. Each record gives: CDR3 DNA, CDR3 protein, clone size, V gene, J gene, D gene. D genes are given only for firm matches. The size of a clone is reported for some rows only, either as once, few or many, or as a class for expanded clones.

TGTGCCAGCAGAAATCCCGGGGGCACCATATATTTT	CASRNPGGTIYF	NA	TRBV7-9	TRBJ1-3	NA
TGCGCCAGCAGCTTGGCACTAGCTCAGGACGAGCAGTACTTC	CASSLALAQDEQYF	NA	TRBV5-1	TRBJ2-7	NA
TGTGCCAGCAGTGTAGGTCTAGCGGGAATGACCGGGGAGCTGTTTTTT	CASSVGLAGMTGELFF	NA	TRBV2	TRBJ2-2	TRBD2
TGCAGCGTAGCATACGACGGGCGCGACTATGGCTACACCTTC	CSVAYDGRDYGYTF	NA	TRBV29-1	TRBJ1-2	NA
TGTGCCAGCAGTGAATGGCCAGGGGTAATCAACTATGGCTACACCTTC	CASSEWPGVINYGYTF	NA	TRBV6-1	TRBJ1-2	NA
TGTGCCAGCAGTGCCGGGACAGGGACGAGTGGAAACACCATATATTTT	CASSAGTGTSGNTIYF	NA	TRBV6-1	TRBJ1-3	TRBD1
TGTGCCAGCACCCCCTGGGGTCAGATGAACACTGAAGCTTTCTTT	CASTPWGQMNTEAFF	few	TRBV6-1	TRBJ1-1	NA
TGTGCCAGCGAATTATGGGGGGATACGCAGTATTTT	CASELWGDTQYF	NA	TRBV7-9	TRBJ2-3	NA
TGTGCCACCAGCAGAGTAGGGGGAGGTAATTCACCCCTCCACTTT	CATSRVGGGNSPLHF	NA	TRBV15	TRBJ1-6	NA
TGTGCCAGCAGTGCCCCAGCAGGGAGATCAGGAGACTATGGCTACACCTTC	CASSAPAGRSGDYGYTF	NA	TRBV6-1	TRBJ1-2	NA
TGCGCCAGCAGCTTGAGGGGCCACACTGAAGCTTTCTTT	CASSLRGHTEAFF	NA	TRBV5-1	TRBJ1-1	NA
TGTGCCTGGTCCCCGATTACTAATCTACAGGGGAGCTCCTATAATTCACCCCTCCACTTT	CAWSPITNLQGSSYNSPLHF	few	TRBV30	TRBJ1-6	TRBD1
TGTGCCAGCAGTGATCCGGGGACAGATACGCAGTATTTT	CASSDPGTDTQYF	NA	TRBV6-1	TRBJ2-3	NA
TGTGCCAGCAGTTACTCGGGGATCGGGTCAGAAGCTTTCTTT	CASSYSGIGSEAFF	NA	TRBV6-6	TRBJ1-1	NA
TGTGCCAGAAACTCGGGCGGGGGGGGCTACACCTTC	CARNSGGGGYTF	NA	TRBV6-4	TRBJ1-2	NA
TGTGCCAGCAGCGCAGTTGTTCGGGACAGGGACTCCTACGAGCAGTACTTC	CASSAVVRDRDSYEQYF	NA	TRBV7-9	TRBJ2-7	TRBD1
TGTGCCAGTTCCACCCGGACTAGCGGGAGGTACAATGAGCAGTTCTTC	CASSTRTSGRYNEQFF	NA	TRBV19	TRBJ2-1	TRBD2
TGTGCCAGCAGTTATGGGACAGCGAACACTGAAGCTTTCTTT	CASSYGTANTEAFF	NA	TRBV6-6	TRBJ1-1	TRBD1
TGTGCCAGCAGCTTGGGGGTGACTATTAAAAACATTCAGTACTTC	CASSLGVTIKNIQYF	NA	TRBV5-5	TRBJ2-4	NA
TGTGCCAGCCGCCGGACCTCCTACGAGCAGTACTTC	CASRRTSYEQYF	NA	TRBV6-5	TRBJ2-7	NA
TGTGCCACACTTACAGGGTTGTTAGGCTACACCTTC	CATLTGLLGYTF	NA	TRBV19	TRBJ1-2	NA
TGCGCCAGCAGCTCCATTGGGGCCCCTAATGAAAAACTGTTTTTT	CASSSIGAPNEKLFF	NA	TRBV5-1	TRBJ1-4	NA
TGTGCCAGCAGCTTAGGCGCTGCCGGGGCCTACGAGCAGTACTTC	CASSLGAAGAYEQYF	NA	TRBV7-3	TRBJ2-7	NA
TGCGCCAGCAGCTTGTCGAGAACCATGAACACTGAAGCTTTCTTT	CASSLSRTMNTEAFF	NA	TRBV5-1	TRBJ1-1	NA
TGTGCCAGCAGCTTGAACACTGAAGCTTTCTTT	CASSLNTEAFF	NA	TRBV7-2	TRBJ1-1	NA
TGTGCCAGCAACCACCAACTAGCGGGGGGTGGCGAGACCCAGTACTTC	CASNHQLAGGGETQYF	NA	TRBV2	TRBJ2-5	TRBD2
TGTGCCTGGGGACGCTCTGGGGCCAACGTCCTGACTTTC	CAWGRSGANVLTF	NA	TRBV30	TRBJ2-6	NA
TGCGCCAGCAGCACGGGACAGACATCCACCGGGGAGCTGTTTTTT	CASSTGQTSTGELFF	NA	TRBV5-1	TRBJ2-2	TRBD1
TGTGCCAGCAGTGGGGGTGATTCACCCCTCCACTTT	CASSGGDSPLHF	NA	TRBV2	TRBJ1-6	NA
TGTGCCAGCACCCGACTAGCGGGAGCGTATGGTGAGCAGTTCTTC	CASTRLAGAYGEQFF	once	TRBV2	TRBJ2-1	TRBD2
TGTGCCAGCAGCTCGGGTAGACAGGGGCGCAATCAGCCCCAGCATTTT	CASSSGRQGRNQPQHF	NA	TRBV5-5	TRBJ1-5	TRBD1
TGTGCCAGCAGCCCCGAGAGGGGCGGCAATGAAAAACTGTTTTTT	CASSPERGGNEKLFF	NA	TRBV7-9	TRBJ1-4	NA
TGCGCCAGCAGTGAGTCGGTGGGACAGGCTTCCTCTGGAAACACCATATATTTT	CASSESVGQASSGNTIYF	NA	TRBV10-1	TRBJ1-3	TRBD1
TGCGCCAGCAGCTCCGCCCGGACAGGTCACAATGAGCAGTTCTTC	CASSSARTGHNEQFF	NA	TRBV5-1	TRBJ2-1	TRBD1
TGTGCCAGCAGCTTGGCGCAGGGTCGGGGTGGCTACACCTTC	CASSLAQGRGGYTF	few	TRBV7-2	TRBJ1-2	NA
TGCGCCAGCAGCTTGCAGGGCAATCAGCCCCAGCATTTT	CASSLQGNQPQHF	NA	TRBV5-1	TRBJ1-5	NA
TGTGCCAGCACCCAAGGGCCCGGGGAGCTGTTTTTT	CASTQGPGELFF	NA	TRBV6-5	TRBJ2-2	NA
TGTGCCAGCAGCCCGAGTGAAACAGGGTTGACTAATGAAAAACTGTTTTTT	CASSPSETGLTNEKLFF	NA	TRBV14	TRBJ1-4	NA
TGCGCCAGCAGCTTTGACCCCGACAGGGGGCGCTCCAAAAACATTCAGTACTTC	CASSFDPDRGRSKNIQYF	NA	TRBV5-1	TRBJ2-4	TRBD1
TGTGCCAGCAGCCAAGAATTGGGTGGAGGTCCCCGTTTC	CASSQELGGGPRF	once	TRBV14	TRBJ2-7	NA
TGTGCCAGCACCGGGAGCTCTGGGGCCAACGTCCTGACTTTC	CASTGSSGANVLTF	NA	TRBV6-1	TRBJ2-6	NA